This TCR beta chain was sequenced in a study of cytomegalovirus exposure and HLA in healthy donors (dated by TCRdb to between 2016 and 2019). As for the study more broadly: According to an earlier analysis of a few hundred of the donors, 200 million or so T cells yielded roughly 110 million unique TCR beta sequences and approximately 300 Gb of sequence data. Because of strong linkage in the cohort, roughly five DR-DQ haplotypes were treated as single units for association and clustering. The genetic ancestry cluster associated with self-reported Caucasian donors included roughly 84% of the approximately 410 genotyped donors. The number of donors typed differed by locus, with 629-630 for A, B, C, DRB1 and DQB1, 522 for DQA1, 600 to 610 for DPA1, and some 440 for DPB1. On average, roughly 250,000 unique TCR beta nucleotide sequences were sequenced per donor among a few hundred genotyped donors of the cohort, with around 19% of those sequences being non-productive. Genome-wide SNP genotypes for about three fifths of the 666 donors were used in a later genetic analysis, which treated that subset as a discovery cohort. The study aimed to test whether cataloging public T cell receptors could reveal signatures of past pathogen exposure. Rather than drawing on any new phenotypic data, the later analysis identified candidate immune exposures from TCR beta sequences and the way those sequences occurred across donors. Donor age, sex, ethnicity and CMV serostatus were compiled alongside the repertoire data. To predict cytomegalovirus infection status, the study combined high-throughput TCR immunosequencing, statistical association of individual TCRs with disease status, and machine learning. About 310 gigabases of sequencing data and tens of millions of unique TCR sequences were included in an early release covering around 650 HLA-typed donors. A separate validation cohort of roughly 130 different subjects was used in addition to the approximately 700-subject first cohort. HLA typing included class I and class II loci at four-digit resolution. Every repertoire in the discovery cohort had been generated on one and the same sequencing platform. The study used immunosequencing to profile the T cell repertoires of approximately 640 subjects and linked those repertoires to cytomegalovirus serostatus. To decide whether each TCR beta V gene segment behaved as functional or pseudogenic, an earlier analysis of some 570 of the donors relied on high-throughput TCR beta sequencing. A later analysis re-examined previously published TCR beta repertoires from about 700 donors and added high-resolution HLA genotyping to investigate patterns of TCR occurrence. The full study reports these points: In a later genetic analysis, a missense DCLRE1C variant was associated with V-gene and J-gene trimming of TCR beta chains, and the association was replicated in an independent cohort. The earlier analysis of some 540 of the donors excluded fewer than 20 rarely observed V segments, including chromosome 9 orphons, because counts were too low. According to a later analysis, most CMV-associated TCR beta chains appeared to be HLA-restricted, and the HLA associations seemed to be driven largely by CMV exposure. For the cohort, immune exposure information was limited to CMV serostatus. In a later genetic analysis, fewer N-insertions in productive TCRs were reported among donors in an Asian-associated ancestry cluster than the roughly 700-donor mean. A few of the identified cytomegalovirus-associated TCR beta chains were confirmed in vitro to be specific for cytomegalovirus antigens. Only TCR beta chains were sequenced in this cohort, and the absence of alpha or paired-chain data limited detectable features. In a later analysis, the rate of TCR association differed among HLA loci, with DRB1 alleles having the most associated TCRs and HLA-C alleles having the fewest. In an earlier analysis of under 600 of the donors, most TCR beta V segments were observed in productive rearrangements about 87% or about 30% of the time, broadly matching IMGT annotations. HLA typing was unavailable for some donors at each locus, so association tests used only the typed subset. The presence/absence analyses assumed that sequencing depth was roughly uniform across donors, and that assumption may not be true. Most TCR sequences were observed very rarely across donors, whereas some public TCRs were present in many individuals. The study gave a list of 150 to 200 TCR beta chains associated with cytomegalovirus. Specific HLA alleles were associated with 15,000 to 20,000 TCR beta sequences at a false discovery rate of 0.05 in a later analysis. In a later analysis, HLA-associated TCR beta chains were found to be more clonally expanded and to have lower generation probabilities than equally common non-associated chains. Linkage disequilibrium might explain the correlated functional status among segregating V segments, but an unknown experimental factor could not be ruled out. Assigning TCR associations to individual alleles was difficult when HLA alleles, especially DR and DQ, strongly co-occurred. The classifier was reported to diagnose cytomegalovirus status with high specificity and sensitivity in both the original and validation cohorts. According to a later analysis, parvovirus B19, influenza, CMV and Epstein-Barr virus appeared linked to several top co-occurrence clusters. A group of highly shared sequence variants was considered likely to be a technical artifact of the sequencing pipeline. The authors suggested that the approach could potentially be generalized to other disease states and immunological phenotypes. A further reported finding was that TCR beta sequences accurately predicted the HLA-A and HLA-B alleles for most subjects in the first cohort.

The cohort consisted of 666 healthy bone marrow donors. At the time of sampling, every cohort member was nominally healthy, though immune exposures that went unrecorded were likely present. The donor tested CMV seropositive, placing the donor among the 289 seropositive members of the cohort. Every donor gave a peripheral blood sample, and the peripheral blood mononuclear cells from that sample were used for TCR beta sequencing. Genomic DNA was extracted from the blood cell samples with the Qiagen DNeasy Blood Extraction Kit. Concerning this clone itself: The clone's antigen remains unknown. No quality values exist for individual bases; no much larger clone is one base distant.

Library generation was performed with the immunoSEQ multiplex PCR assay. A mixture of 60 forward primers for TCR Vbeta segments and 13 reverse primers for TCR Jbeta segments was used in the multiplex PCR. A multiplex PCR assay on genomic DNA amplified the CDR3 region of rearranged TCR beta genes. The Illumina HiSeq System was used to sequence the amplified TCR beta libraries as 87-base-pair reads. The authors' pipeline ran thus. In a later analysis, roughly 80 million unique TCR beta chains were counted across the roughly 700 repertoires, and roughly 9.9 million of these chains were shared by at least two donors. Raw reads were error-corrected and collapsed into unique sequences by a nearest-neighbor algorithm in which closely related sequences were merged to remove PCR and sequencing errors. To assign V, D and J gene segments, CDR3 sequences were aligned to IMGT reference sequences. Each retained sequence needed at least a six-nucleotide match to both a V gene segment and a J gene segment. A rearrangement was called productive if the CDR3 had no stop codons and remained in frame with V and J, and every other rearrangement was called non-productive. Following IMGT convention, CDR3 was defined as the stretch from the second conserved V-encoded cysteine up to the conserved J-encoded phenylalanine. The earlier analysis of about 610 of the donors excluded sequences that lacked an unambiguous match to a single V gene segment. In an earlier analysis of roughly 600 of the donors, a V segment was called functional when productive rearrangements were above 56.7%, and segregating when the standard deviation between donors exceeded 5%. A statistical classification framework was built for diagnosing cytomegalovirus status from the catalog of TCR beta chain sequences. In a later analysis, TCR nucleotide sequences were compared against IMGT/GENE-DB human TR gene sequences so that V and J genes could be assigned. Using the TCRdist pipeline, a later analysis assigned CDR3 sequences along with most-parsimonious VDJ recombination scenarios. In a later analysis, each TCR beta chain was defined by its CDR3 amino acid sequence together with its V-gene family, and reads without a unique V-gene family were excluded. A later analysis removed 600 or so highly shared, low-generation-probability nucleotide sequences to deal with suspected cross-contamination and a sequencing artifact. In a later analysis, a clonal expansion index was calculated for each public chain from normalized within-repertoire ranks of inferred template counts. In a later analysis, generation probabilities were computed using a VDJ recombination model fitted to out-of-frame rearrangements, and the results were checked against IGoR. Hypergeometric tests were used in a later analysis to score TCR-TCR, TCR-HLA and TCR-CMV co-occurrence, with a repertoire-size bias correction applied to the TCR pairs. In a later analysis, false discovery rates were estimated by permuting HLA or CMV assignments 20 times. In a later analysis, co-occurring TCRs were grouped with DBSCAN, and TCRdist sequence similarity was added when clustering was performed within HLA-allele-positive subsets. Repertoires with fewer than 30,000 or more than 120,000 public chains were left out of co-occurrence clustering, as were five repertoires with anomalous nucleotide sharing. The source is immuneACCESS, and TCRdb retained only in-frame sequences with V and J called. Part of the clones is not carried over; for the studies checked, unresolved V genes explain less than half of this, and the remainder is unexplained. That table gives V, J and clone size, and the DNA gave D and trimming. The sample table shows under 200,000 clones, and more than 75% are seen once. The ten largest clones add up to around 0.91% of the sample.

The TCR sequence derives from a girl aged 2-15 years in good health and CMV-seropositive. Input material: PBMCs.

The DNA sequence reads TGTGCCAGCAGCTTCTCTAGCGGGAACCAAATCCCCTACGAGCAGTACTTC. Its amino acids are CASSFSSGNQIPYEQYF. The chain was built from TRBV7-2 and TRBJ2-7; 9 bases in the middle match TRBD2. Reading the germline V gene gives CDR1 SGHTA and CDR2 FQGNSA. The CDR3 runs 17 residues from the cysteine to the phenylalanine. Left in the record is the CDR3 DNA by itself, 51 bases read in frame from the first base. Clipping removes 3 bases from V and 2 bases from J, with 11 as the unmatched junction base count.